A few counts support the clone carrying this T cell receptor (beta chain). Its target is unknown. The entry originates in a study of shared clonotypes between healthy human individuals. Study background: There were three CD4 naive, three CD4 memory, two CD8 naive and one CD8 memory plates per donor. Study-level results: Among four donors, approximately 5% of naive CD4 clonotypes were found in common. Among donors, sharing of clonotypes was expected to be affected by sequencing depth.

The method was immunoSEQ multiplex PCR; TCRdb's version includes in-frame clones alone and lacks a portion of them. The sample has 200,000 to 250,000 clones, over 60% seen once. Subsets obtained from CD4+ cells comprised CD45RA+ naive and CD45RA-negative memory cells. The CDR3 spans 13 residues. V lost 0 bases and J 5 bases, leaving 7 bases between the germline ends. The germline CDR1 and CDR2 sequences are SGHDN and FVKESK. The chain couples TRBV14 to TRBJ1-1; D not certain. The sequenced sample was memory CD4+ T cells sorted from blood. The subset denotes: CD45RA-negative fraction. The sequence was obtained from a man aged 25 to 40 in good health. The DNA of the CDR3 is TGTGCCAGCAGCCAAGAGGTGGGGACTGAAGCTTTCTTT. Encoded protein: CASSQEVGTEAFF. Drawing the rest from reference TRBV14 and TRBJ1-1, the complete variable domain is EAGVTQFPSHSVIEKGQTVTLRCDPISGHDNLYWYRRVMGKEIKFLLHFVKESKQDESGMPNNRFLAERTGGTYSTLKVQPAELEDSGVYFCASSQEVGTEAFFGQGTRLTVV.